These 7 T cell receptor beta chains share one sample of origin, sequenced in a study of radiotherapy plus CTLA-4 blockade in lung cancer. TCRdb's copy holds only in-frame clones and misses some; the assay was immunoSEQ multiplex PCR. The table lists tens of thousands of clones, around 90% of them singletons. Sequencing used peripheral blood, obtained from a patient treated with radiotherapy plus ipilimumab. The receptors originated from a human donor with non-small cell lung cancer that progressed on radiotherapy plus ipilimumab.

This clone was recorded only once. V usage is TRBV5-1 and J usage is TRBJ2-3, with 9 bases matching TRBD2. This CDR3 region has 16 residues. Germline V CDR1 and CDR2: SGHRS, YFSETQ. J gave up 5 bases and V 6 bases, and 13 bases lay outside the gene matches. CDR3: CASKAGGLAGKDTQYF. In DNA, the CDR3 is TGCGCCAGCAAGGCAGGGGGGCTAGCGGGGAAAGATACGCAGTATTTT.

This rearrangement joins TRBV21-1 to TRBJ2-4; TRBD2 is taken as the D call from the table, unchecked against the DNA. TRBV21-1 counts as a pseudogene. The CDR3 consists of 14 residues. The CDR3 loop reads CASSIVMPKNIQYF. The CDR3 DNA is TGTGCCAGCAGTATAGTTATGCCCAAAAACATTCAGTACTTC.

This chain connects TRBV11-2 to TRBJ2-5; 7 nucleotides agree with TRBD1. Unmatched junction bases numbered 3, after V lost 3 bases and J lost 2 bases. CDR3 length equals 14 residues. Germline V lookup: CDR1 SGHAT, CDR2 FQNNGV. CDR3 residues: CASSFGTAQETQYF. The CDR3, as DNA: TGTGCCAGCAGCTTCGGGACAGCACAAGAGACCCAGTACTTC.

This sequence joins TRBV30 and TRBJ1-2, with 7 bases lining up with TRBD1. Per germline, CDR1 GTSNPN and CDR2 SVGIG (reference sequence). The trim removed 1 base at V and 1 base at J, leaving 12 bases unmatched. There are 17 residues in the CDR3. The DNA of the CDR3 is TGTGCCTGGAGTGATTTATCGGGACAGTCTTTTAACTATGGCTACACCTTC. Protein product: CAWSDLSGQSFNYGYTF.

V is TRBV2 and J is TRBJ2-7, with no clear D. In germline, CDR1 is SNHLY, CDR2 FYNNEI. The CDR3 extends over 10 amino acids. V lost 7 bases and J 6 bases, leaving 7 bases between the germline ends. The CDR3 loop is CASTISEQYF. DNA of the CDR3: TGTGCCAGCACTATCTCCGAGCAGTACTTC.

The J gene is TRBJ1-1, the V gene TRBV5-1, with D perhaps TRBD1 (5 bases). The CDR3 has 15 residues. V dropped 4 bases and J dropped 4 bases, with 17 bases sitting between them. The germline V gene encodes CDR1 SGHRS and CDR2 YFSETQ. CDR3 nucleotides: TGCGCCAGCAGCCCCTGGGGGGGAGTGGGCACTGAAGCTTTCTTT. Protein product: CASSPWGGVGTEAFF.

This clone was observed a few times. This chain links TRBV28 with TRBJ1-4; maybe TRBD1 (5 bases). The germline V and J ends were trimmed by 5 bases and 10 bases, with 20 bases remaining between them. This CDR3 has 15 amino acids. Germline lookup yields CDR1 MDHEN and CDR2 SYDVKM. The CDR3 nucleotides are TGTGCCAGCAGTCTCCCGAGCCTGGGGCTGGTAAAACTGTTTTTT. Its protein product is CASSLPSLGLVKLFF. The variable domain in full, completed from reference TRBV28 and TRBJ1-4, reads DVKVTQSSRYLVKRTGEKVFLECVQDMDHENMFWYRQDPGLGLRLIYFSYDVKMKEKGDIPEGYSVSREKKERFSLILESASTNQTSMYLCASSLPSLGLVKLFFGSGTQLSVL.